A single sample gave rise to the 27 T cell receptor beta chains below, sequenced in a study of relationships among human T cell subsets. CD4+CD25+ regulatory T cells came from anti-CD25 bead selection of positively selected CD4+ cells. From mRNA, alpha and beta CDR3 regions were amplified using semiquantitative ARM-PCR. In ARM-PCR, communal superprimers followed tagged nested gene-specific primers for exponential amplification. MiXCR was run by TCRdb on the multiplex PCR reads, yielding one entry per CDR3 protein. This table holds some 13,000 distinct CDR3 sequences, about 60% found once. The specimen sequenced was Tregs sorted from blood. The source of these receptors is a man between 35 and 55 years old in good health.

The chain uses TRBV6-6 and TRBJ1-1, with a tentative D call TRBD1 (5 bases). Germline CDR1 is MNHNY and CDR2 is SVGAGI (reference sequence). The CDR3 loop spans 15 amino acids. Trimming pared 2 bases from V and 1 base from J, leaving 11 bases between. The CDR3 region has the DNA TGTGCCAGCAGTTACGTCGGGGGAAGGAACACTGAAGCTTTCTTT. It is translated as CASSYVGGRNTEAFF.

V is TRBV18 and J is TRBJ2-1; TRBD2 matches at 8 bases. This CDR3 comprises 11 residues. The trim removed 6 bases at V and 9 bases at J, leaving 1 base unmatched. Germline V CDR1 and CDR2: KGHSH, LQKENI. CDR3 sequence reads: CASSAGGEQFF. The CDR3, as DNA: TGTGCCAGCTCGGCGGGGGGTGAGCAGTTCTTC.

This clonotype was observed a few times. The chain employs TRBV28 and TRBJ2-7, with D possibly called TRBD1 or TRBD2 (5 bases each). Germline CDR1 reads MDHEN; CDR2 reads SYDVKM. V was clipped by 1 base and J by 3 bases, with 19 bases between them. The CDR3 is made up of 17 amino acids. This chain's CDR3 is CASSLLRWGEGVYEQYF. In DNA form, the CDR3 reads TGTGCCAGCAGTTTATTGAGATGGGGAGAAGGGGTCTACGAGCAGTACTTC.

The chain combines TRBV30 with TRBJ1-1, with 8 nucleotides matching TRBD1. Germline V CDR1 and CDR2: GTSNPN, SVGIG (reference sequence). The V and J ends lost 1 base and 11 bases, in that order; junction bases with no gene match: 12. This CDR3 is built from 14 residues. CDR3 nucleotide sequence: TGTGCCTGGAGTGAGACGGACAGGGCCATAATGGCTTTCTTT. Its protein product is CAWSETDRAIMAFF. Together with reference TRBV30 and TRBJ1-1, the CDR3 gives the full variable domain: SQTIHQWPATLVQPVGSPLSLECTVEGTSNPNLYWYRQAAGRGLQLLFYSVGIGQISSEVPQNLSASRPQDRQFILSSKKLLLSDSGFYLCAWSETDRAIMAFFGQGTRLTVV.

About this clonotype: As the CDR3 is not closed by the conserved phenylalanine or tryptophan, this likely results from a read error. The chain combines TRBV7-2 with TRBJ1-2, with D possibly matching TRBD1 (6 bases). The CDR3 is made up of 14 amino acids. In germline, CDR1 is SGHTA, CDR2 FQGNSA. V was pared by 5 bases and J by 1 base, with 11 bases between. The CDR3 sequence is CASSPRQVNYGYTL. CDR3 in DNA: TGTGCCAGCAGCCCCCGACAGGTTAACTATGGCTACACCCTC.

V is TRBV12-3 or TRBV12-4 and J is TRBJ2-3, with a possible D match to TRBD1 (6 bases). The CDR3 totals 14 residues. The germline V and J ends were trimmed by 4 bases and 5 bases, with 13 bases remaining between them. CDR3 loop: CASSSSTQGDTQYF. Written as DNA, the CDR3 is TGTGCCAGCAGTTCGTCCACACAGGGAGATACGCAGTATTTT.

The rearrangement uses TRBV5-1 and TRBJ1-1; no clear D gene. This CDR3 comprises 14 residues. Per germline, CDR1 SGHRS and CDR2 YFSETQ. The ends were cut back, 0 bases at V and 6 bases at J, with 12 bases in the middle. CDR3 DNA sequence: TGCGCCAGCAGCTTGGGGACCGGCACCTCTGAAGCTTTCTTT. It codes for CASSLGTGTSEAFF.

V is TRBV7-9 and J is TRBJ2-1; the D call may be TRBD1 or TRBD2 (5 bases each). Germline V CDR1 and CDR2: SEHNR, FQNEAQ (reference sequence). This CDR3 region has 14 residues. V lost 0 bases and J lost 7, with 10 bases in between. This CDR3 is CASSLAQGVNEQFF. The DNA of the CDR3 is TGTGCCAGCAGCTTAGCCCAGGGAGTGAATGAGCAGTTCTTC.

The table lists this clonotype with a few counts. The V call is TRBV14, the J call TRBJ1-2; a weak D match, TRBD1 (5 bases). CDR1 is SGHDN, CDR2 FVKESK, per germline. The CDR3 contains 17 residues. V was clipped by 0 bases and J by 2 bases, with 16 bases between them. The CDR3 is CASSQDSIWAGNYGYTF. CDR3 coding DNA: TGTGCCAGCAGCCAAGATAGCATATGGGCAGGGAACTATGGCTACACCTTC.

The chain links TRBV28 to TRBJ2-3; the D is unclear. Germline V CDR1 and CDR2: MDHEN, SYDVKM. CDR3 length: 12 amino acids. Trimming took off 7 bases at V and 6 bases at J, with 11 bases between the two ends. In DNA form, the CDR3 reads TGTGCCAGCAAGGAGCGTCCCGATACGCAGTATTTT. Translation gives CASKERPDTQYF.

On this clonotype: Relative to the germline gene, one junction end is altered; a read error may explain this. The chain joins TRBV5-1 to TRBJ2-1, with 15 bases fitting TRBD2. Germline V gene sequence: CDR1 SGHRS, CDR2 YFSETQ. This CDR3 contains 18 residues. The CDR3: CASSTGLAGGSSYNKQFF. As DNA, the CDR3 is TGCGCCAGCAGCACCGGACTAGCGGGGGGGAGCTCCTACAATAAGCAGTTCTTC.

V gene TRBV29-1 combines with J gene TRBJ2-1; 10 nucleotides align to TRBD2. After removal of 1 base from V and 6 bases from J, the junction contained 9 bases not matched to a gene. Per the germline V gene, CDR1 is SQVTM and CDR2 is ANQGSEA. This CDR3 is built from 16 residues. The CDR3 coding sequence is TGCAGCGTTGAAGGGGAAAGCGGGGGGGTTGTCAATGAGCAGTTCTTC. Residues: CSVEGESGGVVNEQFF.

The rearrangement joins TRBV4-1 to TRBJ1-2; 7 bases are shared with TRBD1. The CDR3 is 17 amino acids. Germline loops: CDR1 MGHRA, CDR2 YSYEKL. Germline trimming cut 0 bases from V and 6 bases from J; bases unmatched to any gene: 13. The DNA of the CDR3 is TGCGCCAGCAGCCAAGATGCGGTGTCAACAGGGGCGGATGGCTACACCTTC. Translated, it gives CASSQDAVSTGADGYTF.

The chain links TRBV20-1 to TRBJ1-6, with 8 bases fitting TRBD1. Trimming cost V 5 bases and J 5 bases; bases outside gene matches: 8. Germline CDR1 is DFQATT and CDR2 is SNEGSKA (reference sequence). The CDR3 spans 15 residues. CDR3 nucleotide sequence: TGCAGTGCTCAGACAGGGGTTACTAATAATTCACCCCTCCACTTT. This encodes CSAQTGVTNNSPLHF.

The rearrangement uses TRBV18 and TRBJ2-1, with a tentative D call TRBD1 (6 bases). Germline-derived CDR1 and CDR2 are KGHSH and LQKENI. V lost 3 bases and J 2 bases, leaving 17 bases between the germline ends. This CDR3 has 17 amino acids. In nucleotides, the CDR3 is TGTGCCAGCTCACCCAACCTGGGGGCCGTGACCTACAATGAGCAGTTCTTC. This sequence encodes CASSPNLGAVTYNEQFF.

This sequence joins TRBV11-2 and TRBJ2-1, with 12 bases aligning to TRBD2. Germline V gene data show CDR1 as SGHAT and CDR2 as FQNNGV. The CDR3 sequence is 15 residues long. J was trimmed by 6 bases and V by 4 bases; bases with no gene match: 4. The CDR3 reads CASSSTSGSGNEQFF. CDR3 DNA sequence: TGTGCCAGCAGCTCGACTAGCGGGAGCGGCAATGAGCAGTTCTTC.

The genes are TRBV24-1 and TRBJ2-3; no reliable D call. The CDR3 has 15 residues. The V and J ends lost 4 bases and 0 bases respectively, with 10 bases between them. In germline, CDR1 is KGHDR, CDR2 SFDVKD. CDR3 sequence: CATSDQLTSTDTQYF. The DNA for the CDR3 is TGTGCCACCAGTGACCAACTAACTAGCACAGATACGCAGTATTTT.

Points on this clonotype: A junction boundary mismatches the germline segment, possibly from a read error. The DNA of the CDR3 is TGCGCCAGCAGCTTGAGCATCGGGGGTACCTCCTACAATGAGCAGTTCTTC. This translates into CASSLSIGGTSYNEQFF. The chain links TRBV5-4 to TRBJ2-1, with a possible D match to TRBD2 (6 bases). The CDR3 spans 17 residues. From germline, CDR1 is SGHNT and CDR2 YYREEE (reference sequence).

The chain recombines TRBV6-5 with TRBJ2-1; 11 nucleotides line up with TRBD2. The CDR3 has 18 amino acids. Germline values: CDR1 MNHEY, CDR2 SVGAGI. The J segment lost 0 bases and the V segment lost 5 bases, leaving 9 bases of the junction unmatched. CDR3 residues: CASSPSTSGVYSYNEQFF. The CDR3 bases are TGTGCCAGCAGTCCCTCGACTAGCGGGGTTTACTCCTACAATGAGCAGTTCTTC.

This clonotype was recorded a few times. This chain links TRBV7-9 with TRBJ2-3, with 9 bases identical to TRBD2. From germline, CDR1 is SEHNR and CDR2 FQNEAQ (reference sequence). The trim removed 5 bases at V and 9 bases at J, leaving 15 bases unmatched. The CDR3 length is 16 residues. As DNA, the CDR3 is TGTGCCAGCAGCCCGGGACTAGCAGCCCACGTGGAAACGCAGTATTTT. Protein sequence: CASSPGLAAHVETQYF.

The V call is TRBV5-1, the J call TRBJ1-2, with TRBD1 as a possible D gene (5 bases). Deletions cut 0 bases from V and 8 bases from J, with 14 bases between. The CDR3 is made up of 14 amino acids. CDR1 SGHRS and CDR2 YFSETQ come from the germline V gene. The chain's CDR3 is CASSLDQGLEGYTF. In DNA, the CDR3 is TGCGCCAGCAGCTTGGATCAGGGTCTGGAAGGCTACACCTTC.

This rearrangement joins TRBV7-9 to TRBJ2-1; TRBD2 might be the D (6 bases). The CDR3 covers 14 residues. V was pared by 8 bases and J by 3 bases, with 14 bases between. Germline V gene data show CDR1 as SEHNR and CDR2 as FQNEAQ (reference sequence). The CDR3 nucleotides read TGTGCCAGCCGAGCGGACTACCTCTACAATGAGCAGTTCTTC. It encodes CASRADYLYNEQFF.

The chain employs TRBV30 and TRBJ1-2; tentatively, D is TRBD1 (5 bases). Germline V gene sequence: CDR1 GTSNPN, CDR2 SVGIG (reference sequence). With 5 bases removed from V and 8 bases from J, the gap between germline ends came to 15 bases. The CDR3 runs to 12 residues. CDR3 coding DNA: TGTGCCTGGGGGGCCCCTCAACGGGGCTACACCTTC. Translating it yields CAWGAPQRGYTF. Together with reference TRBV30 and TRBJ1-2, the CDR3 gives the full variable domain: SQTIHQWPATLVQPVGSPLSLECTVEGTSNPNLYWYRQAAGRGLQLLFYSVGIGQISSEVPQNLSASRPQDRQFILSSKKLLLSDSGFYLCAWGAPQRGYTFGSGTRLTVV.

The chain joins TRBV5-1 to TRBJ2-3, with 11 bases identical to TRBD2. With 6 bases clipped from V and 5 bases from J, the junction kept 2 bases outside the gene matches. Looked up from germline, CDR1 is SGHRS and CDR2 is YFSETQ. The CDR3 is made up of 13 amino acids. This chain's CDR3 is CASTTSGEDTQYF. The CDR3 bases are TGCGCCAGCACGACTAGCGGGGAAGATACGCAGTATTTT.

This clonotype has a handful of counts. The chain joins TRBV13 to TRBJ2-1; 16 nucleotides align to TRBD2. The V segment lost 4 bases and the J segment 6 bases; nucleotides outside the gene matches: 6. Germline V lookup: CDR1 PRHDT, CDR2 FYEKMQ (reference sequence). The CDR3 sequence is 17 residues long. The CDR3 nucleotides read TGTGCCAGCAGCTATGGGACTAGCGGGAGGGCGTTCAATGAGCAGTTCTTC. It is translated as CASSYGTSGRAFNEQFF.

The J gene is TRBJ2-1, the V gene TRBV10-1; tentatively, D is TRBD1 (6 bases). Trimming took 6 bases from V and 4 from J, leaving 10 bases between them. The CDR3 has 13 amino acids. CDR1 and CDR2 (germline): WNHNN, SYGVQD (reference sequence). The CDR3 sequence: CASSSGTYNEQFF. CDR3 nucleotides: TGCGCCAGCAGCTCGGGGACATACAATGAGCAGTTCTTC.

The CDR3 reads CASSPETSNTQYF. The CDR3 DNA reads TGTGCCAGCTCACCAGAGACTTCTAATACGCAGTATTTT. This chain joins TRBV18 and TRBJ2-3; D unclear. V was pared by 2 bases and J by 7 bases, with 10 bases between. The CDR3 contains 13 residues. Germline V gene sequence: CDR1 KGHSH, CDR2 LQKENI. Variable domain in full (rest from reference TRBV18 and TRBJ2-3): NAGVMQNPRHLVRRRGQEARLRCSPMKGHSHVYWYRQLPEEGLKFMVYLQKENIIDESGMPKERFSAEFPKEGPSILRIQQVVRGDSAAYFCASSPETSNTQYFGPGTRLTVL.